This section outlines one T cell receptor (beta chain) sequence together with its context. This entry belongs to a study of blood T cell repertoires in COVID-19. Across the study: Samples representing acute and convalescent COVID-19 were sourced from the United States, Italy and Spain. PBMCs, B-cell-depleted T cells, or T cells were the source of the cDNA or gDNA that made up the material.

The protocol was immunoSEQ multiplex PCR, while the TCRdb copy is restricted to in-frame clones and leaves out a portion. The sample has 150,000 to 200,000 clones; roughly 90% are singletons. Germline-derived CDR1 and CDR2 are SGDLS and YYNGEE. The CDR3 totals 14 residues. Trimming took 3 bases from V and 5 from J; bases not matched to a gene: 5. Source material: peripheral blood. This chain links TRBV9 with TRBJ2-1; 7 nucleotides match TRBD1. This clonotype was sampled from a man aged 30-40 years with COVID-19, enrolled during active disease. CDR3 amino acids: CASSDGTVNNEQFF. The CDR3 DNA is TGTGCCAGCAGCGATGGGACAGTTAACAATGAGCAGTTCTTC.